This TCR beta chain is drawn from a study of beta chain features in type 1 diabetes. The CDR3 spans 14 residues. Trimming removed 5 bases at V and 4 bases at J, with 14 bases between. CDR1 and CDR2 (germline): SEHNR, FQNEAQ (reference sequence). Isolated RNA was reverse transcribed in full, so expressed TCRB transcripts were sequenced. Repertoires were generated with immunoSEQ multiplex PCR, while TCRdb's copy carries only in-frame clones and drops some. Of fewer than 650,000 clones in the sample, 15% to 18% were seen once. This clone was seen more than once but under ten times. The sequenced material came from naive CD4+ T cells from blood. This receptor was taken from a man between 18 and 35 years old in good health. The chain employs TRBV7-9 and TRBJ1-2; D gene ambiguous. The DNA of the CDR3 is TGTGCCAGCAGCAGGCGGGAGGGTGCCTATGGCTACACCTTC. It is translated as CASSRREGAYGYTF.